The 18 T cell receptor beta chains in this list originate from one sample, sequenced in a study of cytomegalovirus exposure and HLA in healthy donors. The study ran its PCR with 60 Vbeta and 13 Jbeta primers. Clones were sequenced by immunoSEQ multiplex PCR, and TCRdb holds only the in-frame ones, with some missing. The sample includes around 170,000 clones, 65% to 90% of them seen just once. The sample comprised PBMCs. The source is a man in his forties or fifties in good health and CMV-seropositive.

V gene TRBV19 combines with J gene TRBJ1-5; TRBD1 aligns across 7 bases. Germline CDR1 is LNHDA and CDR2 is SQIVND (reference sequence). The V and J ends lost 6 bases and 6 bases, in that order; junction bases with no gene match: 11. This CDR3 is built from 15 residues. The CDR3 here is CASSPWAGGSQPQHF. In nucleotides, the CDR3 is TGTGCCAGTAGCCCCTGGGCAGGGGGAAGTCAGCCCCAGCATTTT. Full variable domain (outside the CDR3, taken from reference TRBV19 and TRBJ1-5): DGGITQSPKYLFRKEGQNVTLSCEQNLNHDAMYWYRQDPGQGLRLIYYSQIVNDFQKGDIAEGYSVSREKKESFPLTVTSAQKNPTAFYLCASSPWAGGSQPQHFGDGTRLSIL.

The chain is built from TRBV25-1 and TRBJ1-1, with D perhaps matching TRBD1 (6 bases). CDR1 MGHDK and CDR2 SYGVNS come from the germline V gene. The CDR3 is 13 residues long. The V end lost 8 bases, the J end lost 5 bases, and 15 bases lay between the germline ends. The CDR3 region has the DNA TGTGCCAGCTCCGGGGGGGCATGGACTGAAGCTTTCTTT. Translating it yields CASSGGAWTEAFF.

CDR3 nucleotide sequence: TGCGCCAGCAGCCAGGAGAACTCCTACGAGCAGTACTTC. Encoded protein: CASSQENSYEQYF. This chain uses TRBV4-1 with TRBJ2-7; D uncertain. Germline values: CDR1 MGHRA, CDR2 YSYEKL. The CDR3 spans 13 residues. The V end was cut by 3 bases, the J end by 0 bases, with 6 bases between.

The J gene is TRBJ2-6, the V gene TRBV5-4; D might be TRBD2 (7 bases). V lost 10 bases and J 0 bases, leaving 20 bases between the germline ends. Germline CDR1 and CDR2: SGHNT and YYREEE (reference sequence). The CDR3 consists of 17 residues. CDR3 sequence: CAGGRGPTHSGANVLTF. CDR3 DNA: TGTGCCGGGGGGCGGGGGCCGACCCACTCTGGGGCCAACGTCCTGACTTTC.

As DNA, the CDR3 is TGTGCCAGCAGCTTAGTAGCGGGGGCCCCCACAGATACGCAGTATTTT. Translation: CASSLVAGAPTDTQYF. V is TRBV7-2 and J is TRBJ2-3; 9 bases align to TRBD2. The CDR3 is 16 amino acids. V was clipped by 1 base and J by 2 bases; unmatched bases: 4. Germline values: CDR1 SGHTA, CDR2 FQGNSA.

The CDR3 here is CASSLRQNNQPQHF. CDR3 nucleotides: TGTGCCAGCAGTCTTCGACAGAACAATCAGCCCCAGCATTTT. The chain links TRBV6-5 to TRBJ1-5; D may be TRBD1 (5 bases). This CDR3 has 14 amino acids. Germline V lookup: CDR1 MNHEY, CDR2 SVGAGI. V lost 5 bases and J lost 3, with 11 bases in between.

V is TRBV15 and J is TRBJ2-7, with TRBD1 as a possible D gene (6 bases). This CDR3 comprises 13 residues. Per the germline V gene, CDR1 is LNHNV and CDR2 is YYDKDF (reference sequence). V lost 3 bases to trimming and J lost 4 bases, with 10 bases between them. CDR3 DNA sequence: TGTGCCACCAGCAGGGGAACAGGGTACGAGCAGTACTTC. Translating it yields CATSRGTGYEQYF. Supplemented by reference TRBV15 and TRBJ2-7, the full variable domain reads DAMVIQNPRYQVTQFGKPVTLSCSQTLNHNVMYWYQQKSSQAPKLLFHYYDKDFNNEADTPDNFQSRRPNTSFCFLDIRSPGLGDTAMYLCATSRGTGYEQYFGPGTRLTVT.

The genes are TRBV25-1 and TRBJ1-5, with a tentative D call TRBD1 (6 bases). V shed 1 base and J shed 1 base, with 11 bases lying between them. CDR3 length equals 16 residues. Germline CDR1 is MGHDK and CDR2 is SYGVNS. This chain's CDR3 is CASSEWAGASNQPQHF. The DNA of the CDR3 is TGTGCCAGCAGTGAATGGGCGGGGGCAAGCAATCAGCCCCAGCATTTT.

The CDR3 sequence: CASSPQGARYEQYF. The CDR3 DNA reads TGTGCCAGCAGCCCACAGGGGGCTAGGTACGAGCAGTACTTC. The genes are TRBV7-9 and TRBJ2-7; 9 bases are shared with TRBD1. The CDR3 is 14 residues long. The germline gives CDR1 SEHNR, CDR2 FQNEAQ (reference sequence). V shed 5 bases and J 4 bases; nucleotides not matched to a gene: 6. Combining the CDR3 with reference TRBV7-9 and TRBJ2-7 gives the whole variable domain DTGVSQNPRHKITKRGQNVTFRCDPISEHNRLYWYRQTLGQGPEFLTYFQNEAQLEKSRLLSDRFSAERPKGSFSTLEIQRTEQGDSAMYLCASSPQGARYEQYFGPGTRLTVT.

This clone was observed once. CDR3: CASSGGQGVTYEQYF. The CDR3 bases are TGTGCCAGCAGCGGGGGACAGGGGGTGACCTACGAGCAGTACTTC. The chain joins TRBV9 to TRBJ2-7; 11 nucleotides match TRBD1. The V and J ends lost 3 bases and 2 bases, in that order; junction bases with no gene match: 4. Germline V gene lookup returns CDR1 SGDLS and CDR2 YYNGEE. CDR3 length: 15 amino acids.

The rearrangement links TRBV27 to TRBJ2-2, with 15 bases that match TRBD2. The CDR3 contains 17 residues. V trimming: 3 bases; J trimming: 6 bases; junction bases outside the gene matches: 5. The germline CDR1 and CDR2 sequences are MNHEY and SMNVEV (reference sequence). CDR3 coding DNA: TGTGCCAGCAGTTTCCTCGGACTAGCGGGGGGGTCCGGGGAGCTGTTTTTT. Translating it yields CASSFLGLAGGSGELFF.

The rearrangement joins TRBV15 to TRBJ1-1, with D unresolved. CDR3 length equals 13 residues. Trimming took off 5 bases at V and 1 base at J, with 8 bases between the two ends. Germline CDR1 is LNHNV and CDR2 is YYDKDF (reference sequence). The CDR3 coding sequence is TGTGCCACCAGCCTTACACCGAACACTGAAGCTTTCTTT. This encodes CATSLTPNTEAFF. Together with reference TRBV15 and TRBJ1-1, the CDR3 gives the full variable domain: DAMVIQNPRYQVTQFGKPVTLSCSQTLNHNVMYWYQQKSSQAPKLLFHYYDKDFNNEADTPDNFQSRRPNTSFCFLDIRSPGLGDTAMYLCATSLTPNTEAFFGQGTRLTVV.

This clone showed up just a few times. The V call is TRBV18, the J call TRBJ2-2; D might be TRBD1 (6 bases). V lost 5 bases and J lost 1, with 8 bases in between. The V gene's germline CDR1 is KGHSH and CDR2 LQKENI. The CDR3 spans 14 residues. This chain's CDR3 is CASSATGNTGELFF. The CDR3 nucleotides read TGTGCCAGCTCAGCGACAGGGAACACCGGGGAGCTGTTTTTT.

The chain joins TRBV7-9 to TRBJ1-1; 8 bases line up with TRBD1. From germline, CDR1 is SEHNR and CDR2 FQNEAQ (reference sequence). J gave up 4 bases and V 1 base, and 5 bases lay outside the gene matches. CDR3 length: 15 residues. The DNA for the CDR3 is TGTGCCAGCAGCTTAGTGGTCGGACAGGGCACTGAAGCTTTCTTT. Residues: CASSLVVGQGTEAFF.

This clone was counted only a few times. The rearrangement links TRBV5-1 to TRBJ2-2, with TRBD1 matching over 8 bases. Unmatched junction bases numbered 6, after V lost 4 bases and J lost 4 bases. CDR3 length: 15 amino acids. Germline V gives CDR1 SGHRS, CDR2 YFSETQ. This CDR3 reads CASSPWTGRTGELFF. The CDR3, as DNA: TGCGCCAGCAGCCCGTGGACAGGGCGCACCGGGGAGCTGTTTTTT. Looking up the rest from reference TRBV5-1 and TRBJ2-2 gives the full variable domain: KAGVTQTPRYLIKTRGQQVTLSCSPISGHRSVSWYQQTPGQGLQFLFEYFSETQRNKGNFPGRFSGRQFSNSRSEMNVSTLELGDSALYLCASSPWTGRTGELFFGEGSRLTVL.

The CDR3 loop reads CASSLKTGAQPQHF. The CDR3 bases are TGTGCCAGCAGCTTAAAGACAGGGGCTCAGCCCCAGCATTTT. J is TRBJ1-5 and V is TRBV7-2; 8 bases match TRBD1. The V segment lost 2 bases and the J segment 6 bases; nucleotides outside the gene matches: 3. This CDR3 contains 14 residues. Germline CDR1 reads SGHTA; CDR2 reads FQGNSA.

Points on this clone: The sample has other DNA sequences that encode this CDR3 too. This chain links TRBV7-3 with TRBJ2-5; 11 bases fit TRBD1. Trimming cost V 4 bases and J 4 bases; bases outside gene matches: 5. Germline V lookup: CDR1 SGHTA, CDR2 FQGTGA. CDR3 length: 15 amino acids. The CDR3 DNA sequence: TGTGCCAGCAGCTCGCGGACAGGGGGCTTAGAGACCCAGTACTTC. This sequence encodes CASSSRTGGLETQYF.

The chain is built from TRBV14 and TRBJ1-1; D is undetermined. Germline CDR1 is SGHDN and CDR2 is FVKESK. There are 16 residues in the CDR3. V was shortened by 4 bases and J by 0 bases, with 15 bases between the two germline ends. In nucleotides, the CDR3 is TGTGCCAGCAGCCGACTAACGGGCGTTCTGAACACTGAAGCTTTCTTT. Translation gives CASSRLTGVLNTEAFF.